Below are 2 T cell receptor beta chains sequenced from a single sample in a study of T cell responses to AZD1222 COVID-19 vaccine. The method was immunoSEQ multiplex PCR; TCRdb's version includes in-frame clones alone and lacks a portion of them. The repertoire includes approximately 100,000 clones, roughly nine tenths of them detected once, and 16% sits in the top ten. The sample was peripheral blood, taken on day 0 of AZD1222 vaccination. The receptors shown here come from an adult in good health.

The chain has TRBV7-2 and TRBJ2-6; either TRBD1 or TRBD2 may fit D (6 bases each). The germline V gene has CDR1 SGHTA and CDR2 FQGNSA. The V gene lost 1 base and the J gene lost 0 bases, with 13 bases spanning the gap. CDR3 size: 18 residues. CDR3 in DNA: TGTGCCAGCAGCTTAGTAGCCGGGGGCGGCTCTGGGGCCAACGTCCTGACTTTC. This gives the protein CASSLVAGGGSGANVLTF. Variable domain in full (rest from reference TRBV7-2 and TRBJ2-6): GAGVSQSPSNKVTEKGKDVELRCDPISGHTALYWYRQSLGQGLEFLIYFQGNSAPDKSGLPSDRFSAERTGGSVSTLTIQRTQQEDSAVYLCASSLVAGGGSGANVLTFGAGSRLTVL.

The J gene is TRBJ2-2, the V gene TRBV28, with D unclear. V lost 8 bases to trimming and J lost 4 bases, with 8 bases between them. Germline-derived CDR1 and CDR2 are MDHEN and SYDVKM. The CDR3 is 12 residues long. CDR3 coding DNA: TGTGCCAGCGGCTGGGTCACCGGGGAGCTGTTTTTT. The encoded protein is CASGWVTGELFF.